This T cell receptor (beta chain) is from a study of T-cell reconstitution after alpha-beta-depleted transplantation in children. CDR3 length: 13 amino acids. From germline, CDR1 is SGDLS and CDR2 YYNGEE. V was cut by 4 bases and J by 2 bases, with 8 bases left in between. As it was prepared, the TCRbeta library received unique molecular identifiers. MiXCR, applied by TCRdb to the PCR reads, yields one record per CDR3 protein. The sample yields around 490,000 distinct CDR3 sequences, about an eighth seen once. The chain uses TRBV9 and TRBJ2-3; no clear D gene. This receptor was taken from a female patient between 2 and 15 years old who had a stem cell transplant for aplastic anemia, so the T cells may come from the graft donor. The source was PBMCs, mostly from graft donor cells, collected 180 days after TCRalphabeta/CD19-depleted stem cell transplant. For the CDR3, the DNA is TGTGCCAGCAGCCCGGACCACACAGATACGCAGTATTTT. Protein sequence: CASSPDHTDTQYF. The full variable domain, in which reference TRBV9 and TRBJ2-3 provide the parts outside the CDR3, is DSGVTQTPKHLITATGQRVTLRCSPRSGDLSVYWYQQSLDQGLQFLIQYYNGEERAKGNILERFSAQQFPDLHSELNLSSLELGDSALYFCASSPDHTDTQYFGPGTRLTVL.